Reported below is one T cell receptor (beta chain). The data belong to a study of blood T cell repertoires in COVID-19. The length of the CDR3 is 14 residues. With 3 bases clipped from V and 2 bases from J, the junction kept 2 bases outside the gene matches. Germline loops: CDR1 LGHNA, CDR2 YSLEER. Repertoires were generated with immunoSEQ multiplex PCR, while TCRdb's copy carries only in-frame clones and drops some. Of over 100,000 clones in the sample, approximately 80% were seen once. The sequenced sample was peripheral blood. The receptor's source is a man aged 60-69 years with acute or convalescent COVID-19. The rearrangement joins TRBV4-3 to TRBJ1-1, with 8 bases fitting TRBD1. The CDR3 DNA sequence: TGCGCCAGCAGCCAGGACAGGGAAAACACTGAAGCTTTCTTT. Protein product: CASSQDRENTEAFF.